What follows are 7 T cell receptor beta chains derived from one specimen sequenced in a study of cytomegalovirus exposure and HLA in healthy donors. Vbeta (60) and Jbeta (13) primers were used in the PCR. Profiled with immunoSEQ multiplex PCR; TCRdb holds only in-frame clones, not every one. The sample has more than 85,000 clones, about four fifths seen once. The sample taken for sequencing was PBMCs. These receptors were collected from a man aged 40-49 years in good health and CMV-seronegative.

This chain links TRBV5-1 with TRBJ2-5; a weak D match, TRBD2 (5 bases). Germline assignment: CDR1 SGHRS and CDR2 YFSETQ. The CDR3 length is 15 residues. Trimming left V 4 bases short and J 4 bases short, with 17 bases between. The CDR3: CASSAGGFRRETQYF. CDR3 coding DNA: TGCGCCAGCAGCGCCGGCGGGTTCCGCCGAGAGACCCAGTACTTC.

The chain has TRBV7-6 and TRBJ1-1, with 8 positions matching TRBD1. The V and J ends lost 3 bases and 6 bases, in that order; junction bases with no gene match: 15. This CDR3 has 17 amino acids. Looked up from germline, CDR1 is SGHVS and CDR2 is FNYEAQ. The CDR3 region has the DNA TGTGCCAGCAGCTTCCCACCCTGGACAGGGTCGGGCCCTGAAGCTTTCTTT. This translates into CASSFPPWTGSGPEAFF.

The rearrangement links TRBV30 to TRBJ2-7, with 12 bases aligning to TRBD2. V shed 1 base and J 0 bases; nucleotides not matched to a gene: 7. Germline values: CDR1 GTSNPN, CDR2 SVGIG (reference sequence). This CDR3 is built from 17 residues. This chain's CDR3 is CAWSGTSGIMSSYEQYF. CDR3 DNA sequence: TGTGCCTGGAGTGGGACTAGCGGGATCATGAGCTCCTACGAGCAGTACTTC. Based on the CDR3 plus reference TRBV30 and TRBJ2-7, the full variable domain is SQTIHQWPATLVQPVGSPLSLECTVEGTSNPNLYWYRQAAGRGLQLLFYSVGIGQISSEVPQNLSASRPQDRQFILSSKKLLLSDSGFYLCAWSGTSGIMSSYEQYFGPGTRLTVT.

The chain has TRBV2 and TRBJ1-1; the D gene is possibly TRBD1 (6 bases). The V gene lost 4 bases and the J gene lost 11 bases, with 20 bases spanning the gap. Germline loops: CDR1 SNHLY, CDR2 FYNNEI. The CDR3 loop spans 14 amino acids. As DNA, the CDR3 is TGTGCCAGCAGTGGCCACCAGGGGATGGGGGTGGCTTTCTTT. Translation: CASSGHQGMGVAFF.

This clone showed up just once. V is TRBV27 and J is TRBJ1-2, with D possibly being TRBD1 (5 bases). V was shortened by 0 bases and J by 4 bases, with 9 bases between the two germline ends. The CDR3 has 14 residues. CDR1 MNHEY and CDR2 SMNVEV come from the germline V gene (reference sequence). CDR3 DNA sequence: TGTGCCAGCAGTTTATCCCAGGGCCGCTATGGCTACACCTTC. Its protein is CASSLSQGRYGYTF.

The J gene is TRBJ2-1, the V gene TRBV5-6; D uncertain. The ends were cut back, 8 bases at V and 3 bases at J, with 12 bases in the middle. Germline V gives CDR1 SGHDT, CDR2 YYEEEE. CDR3 length: 13 amino acids. The CDR3 spells CASMTLSYNEQFF. The CDR3 nucleotides read TGTGCCAGTATGACATTAAGCTACAATGAGCAGTTCTTC.

The CDR3 DNA reads as TGCAGCGTGTCCAGGGGGAGAATTTCCTACAATGAGCAGTTCTTC. Its protein product is CSVSRGRISYNEQFF. The chain has TRBV29-1 and TRBJ2-1, with TRBD1 matching 7 bases. The CDR3 is 15 residues long. Germline V gene lookup returns CDR1 SQVTM and CDR2 ANQGSEA. J lost 1 base, V lost 6 bases, and 9 bases had no gene match.